This is a list of T cell receptor beta chains from one sample in a study of T cells in Graves' hyperthyroidism and ophthalmopathy. TCRdb processed the multiplex PCR reads anew with MiXCR; each CDR3 protein has one entry. The data contain 500,000 to 650,000 distinct CDR3 sequences, less than 20% of them singletons. What was sequenced was blood. The receptors shown here come from a man aged 40-50 years with Graves' ophthalmopathy. CDR3s include the opening cysteine and the closing phenylalanine or tryptophan. A D gene is named only where the DNA matches it firmly. Some rows have no size entry. The others give once, few or many, or a class for an expanded clone.

D gene,V gene,J gene,clone size,CDR3 length,CDR3 DNA,CDR3 protein
TRBD1,TRBV3-1,TRBJ1-4,many,15,TGTGCCAGCAGCCCGGGACAGGGGGTTAATGAAAAACTGTTTTTT,CASSPGQGVNEKLFF
.,TRBV4-3,TRBJ2-5,.,13,TGCGCCAGCAGCCAAAGGCCTTGGGAGACCCAGTACTTC,CASSQRPWETQYF
.,TRBV28,TRBJ2-7,many,13,TGTGCCAGCAGTCCCGGGGGTTCCGGGGAGCAGTACTTC,CASSPGGSGEQYF
.,TRBV9,TRBJ2-3,many,13,TGTGCCAGCAGCGAGGCCGACACAGATACGCAGTATTTT,CASSEADTDTQYF
.,TRBV9,TRBJ2-1,.,13,TGTGCCAGCAGCGTACAAGGCTACAATGAGCAGTTCTTC,CASSVQGYNEQFF
.,TRBV20-1,TRBJ1-2,many,15,TGCAGTGCTAGCGGGGCGGAAGGAAGGGCCTATGGCTACACCTTC,CSASGAEGRAYGYTF
.,TRBV20-1,TRBJ2-2,.,15,TGCAGTGCTAGGAACAGCGGAACGAACACCGGGGAGCTGTTTTTT,CSARNSGTNTGELFF
TRBD2,TRBV11-3,TRBJ2-1,.,15,TGTGCCAGCAGCCACCTAGCGGGAGGGCCAAGGGAGCAGTTCTTC,CASSHLAGGPREQFF
.,TRBV7-9,TRBJ2-3,many,16,TGTGCCAGCAGCTTAAACGGCGGGACCTCCAAAGATACGCAGTATTTT,CASSLNGGTSKDTQYF
TRBD1,TRBV29-1,TRBJ2-2,.,15,TGCAGCGGGGGGGAAACAGGGGGGAACACCGGGGAGCTGTTTTTT,CSGGETGGNTGELFF
.,TRBV2,TRBJ2-2,few,15,TGTGCCAGCACGAGTCTGAGAGGGCGCACCGGGGAGCTGTTTTTT,CASTSLRGRTGELFF
.,TRBV5-8,TRBJ2-1,.,13,TGTGCCAGCAGCTTGGACGCGTTCTCCAAGCAGTTCTTC,CASSLDAFSKQFF
TRBD1,TRBV29-1,TRBJ1-2,.,13,TGCAGCGTTGAAAACAGGGGGCAATATGGCTACACCTTC,CSVENRGQYGYTF
TRBD2,TRBV11-2,TRBJ2-7,many,14,TGTGCCAGCAGCGAGGGACTAGCGGGTTACGAGCAGTACTTC,CASSEGLAGYEQYF
.,TRBV29-1,TRBJ2-3,many,16,TGCAGCGTTGAACATCTTGTCAATCGTGCGGGAGATACGCAGTATTTT,CSVEHLVNRAGDTQYF
.,TRBV6-1,TRBJ1-3,few,13,TGTGCCAGCAGCACGAGCTCTGGAAACACCATATATTTT,CASSTSSGNTIYF
TRBD1,TRBV7-9,TRBJ2-1,few,19,TGTGCCAGCAGCCCTAGGGGCAGGGGGATTAAAGAAACCTACAATGAGCAGTTCTTC,CASSPRGRGIKETYNEQFF
TRBD1,TRBV18,TRBJ2-7,few,15,TGTGCCAGCTCACCACCTCAGGACAGGGCCTACGAGCAGTACTTC,CASSPPQDRAYEQYF
TRBD1,TRBV28,TRBJ1-5,many,15,TGTGCCAGCAGGCAGACAGGGTTTCGCAATCAGCCCCAGCATTTT,CASRQTGFRNQPQHF
TRBD2,TRBV6-2/TRBV6-3,TRBJ2-3,.,16,TGTGCCAGCACCCCAGGGACTAGCGGCGCCACAGATACGCAGTATTTT,CASTPGTSGATDTQYF
TRBD1,TRBV6-1,TRBJ2-1,many,15,TGTGCCAGCAGTCCCAGGGGGACCTCCTACAATGAGCAGTTCTTC,CASSPRGTSYNEQFF
TRBD2,TRBV20-1,TRBJ2-1,few,13,TGCAGTGCGGGGACTAGCGGGAGAAATGAGCAGTTCTTC,CSAGTSGRNEQFF
.,TRBV27,TRBJ2-7,.,14,TGTGCCAGCAGACCTTCCGGGACAAGCTACGAGCAGTACTTC,CASRPSGTSYEQYF
.,TRBV5-1,TRBJ2-7,few,14,TGCGCCAGCAGCTTGATCCCTGGCAGGTACGAGCAGTACTTC,CASSLIPGRYEQYF
.,TRBV27,TRBJ2-5,.,14,TGTGCCAGCAGTTTAGGGTCAGCCGGGAAGACCCAGTACTTC,CASSLGSAGKTQYF
TRBD1,TRBV4-2,TRBJ1-6,many,16,TGTGCCAGCAGCCAAGATTGGGACAGGGGAGGCTCACCCCTCCACTTT,CASSQDWDRGGSPLHF
TRBD2,TRBV3-1,TRBJ2-7,many,15,TGTGCCAGCAGCCGACTAGCGGGGCGCTCCTACGAGCAGTACTTC,CASSRLAGRSYEQYF
.,TRBV13,TRBJ2-7,many,12,TGTGCCAGCAGCTGGCAAGAATACGAGCAGTACTTC,CASSWQEYEQYF
.,TRBV11-2,TRBJ1-3,many,11,TGTGCCAGCAGCGCCCTCGACACCATATATTTT,CASSALDTIYF